The clone carrying this T cell receptor beta chain was seen at least ten times. Its antigen is as yet unknown. TCRdb keeps only in-frame clones here, not all; method: immunoSEQ multiplex PCR. The sample offers roughly 5,400 clones and no singletons, the top ten holding 25%. Treatment was busulfan-fludarabine conditioning, a marrow graft, and cyclophosphamide on days +3 and +4. The entry originates in a study of T cells after posttransplantation cyclophosphamide. Findings and caveats of the study: Later blood repertoires were often dominated by clones from the donor CD8+ memory compartment. Tissue-infiltrating T cells from skin or gut overlapped little with blood T cells. TRB clonality was highly associated with recipient CMV seropositivity and reactivation.

Germline trimming cut 4 bases from V and 0 bases from J; bases unmatched to any gene: 4. Germline CDR1 SGHNT, CDR2 YYREEE (reference sequence). The CDR3 has 16 amino acids. This sequence joins TRBV5-4 and TRBJ1-3; TRBD1 agrees at 10 bases. The source is a male patient aged 55 to 70 who received an allogeneic stem cell transplant from a related donor, was CMV-positive, and had acute GVHD only. A share of the T cells may be of graft donor origin. This specimen consisted of PBMCs, obtained around 50 weeks after allogeneic stem cell transplant with posttransplant cyclophosphamide. The CDR3 coding sequence is TGTGCCAGCAGCAGGGGACAGGGGAGCTCTGGAAACACCATATATTTT. Its protein is CASSRGQGSSGNTIYF. Combining the CDR3 with reference TRBV5-4 and TRBJ1-3 gives the whole variable domain ETGVTQSPTHLIKTRGQQVTLRCSSQSGHNTVSWYQQALGQGPQFIFQYYREEENGRGNFPPRFSGLQFPNYSSELNVNALELDDSALYLCASSRGQGSSGNTIYFGEGSWLTVV.